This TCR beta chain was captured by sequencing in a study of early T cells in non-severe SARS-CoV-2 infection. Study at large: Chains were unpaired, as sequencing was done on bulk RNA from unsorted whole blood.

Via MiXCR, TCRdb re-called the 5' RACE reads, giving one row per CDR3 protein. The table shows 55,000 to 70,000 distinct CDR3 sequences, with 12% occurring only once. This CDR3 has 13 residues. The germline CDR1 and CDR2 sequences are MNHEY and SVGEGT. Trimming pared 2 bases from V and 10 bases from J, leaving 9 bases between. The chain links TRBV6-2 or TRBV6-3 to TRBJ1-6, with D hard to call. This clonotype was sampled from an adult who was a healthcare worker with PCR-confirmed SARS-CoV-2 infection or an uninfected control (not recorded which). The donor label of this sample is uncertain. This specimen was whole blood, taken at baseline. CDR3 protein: CASSYDPRSPLHF. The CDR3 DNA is TGTGCCAGCAGTTACGACCCGAGATCACCCCTCCACTTT.